The source of this TCR beta chain is a study of molecular identifiers for immune sequencing clone quantification. To note about this clonotype: The antigen is not known. A much larger clone lies a single base off, so this may be a read error.

Previously described methods and listed TCR primers were employed for the bulk TCR libraries. TCRdb processed the PCR reads anew with MiXCR; each CDR3 protein has one entry. The sample contains about 330,000 distinct CDR3 sequences, roughly 23% of which appear only once. Sorted cell numbers of about 19,000 to 1,000,000, with 10%, 30% or 50% RNA, served as input for naive CD8 libraries. Study-wide results and caveats: A shared barcode on identical TCR molecules could lead to underestimated sizes for highly expanded clones.

The CDR3 consists of 14 residues. Germline V gene lookup returns CDR1 SEHNR and CDR2 FQNEAQ (reference sequence). Sequencing was carried out using naive CD8+ T cells from blood, with Jurkat cell RNA spiked in. Described subset: FACS-sorted CD8+CD4-CCR7+CD45RA+ naive T cells. This TCR was sampled from a human donor in good health. Some libraries in this study had Jurkat cell RNA spiked in. The chain is built from TRBV7-9 and TRBJ2-7; no clear D gene. The CDR3 region is CASSSSLTPHEQCF. CDR3 coding DNA: TGTGCCAGCAGCTCCTCTCTGACACCCCACGAGCAGTGCTTC.